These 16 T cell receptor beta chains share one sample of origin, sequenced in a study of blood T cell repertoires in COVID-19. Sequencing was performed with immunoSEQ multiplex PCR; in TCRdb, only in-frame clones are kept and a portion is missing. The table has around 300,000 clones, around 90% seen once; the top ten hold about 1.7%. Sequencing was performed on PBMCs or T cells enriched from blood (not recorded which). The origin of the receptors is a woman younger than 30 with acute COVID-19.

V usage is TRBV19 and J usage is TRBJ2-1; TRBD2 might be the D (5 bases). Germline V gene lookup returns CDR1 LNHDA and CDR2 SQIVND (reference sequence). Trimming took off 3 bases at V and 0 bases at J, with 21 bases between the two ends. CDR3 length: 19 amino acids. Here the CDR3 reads CASSIKFGGLGSSYNEQFF. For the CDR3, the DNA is TGTGCCAGTAGTATTAAGTTCGGAGGACTGGGAAGCTCCTACAATGAGCAGTTCTTC. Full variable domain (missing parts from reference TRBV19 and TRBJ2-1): DGGITQSPKYLFRKEGQNVTLSCEQNLNHDAMYWYRQDPGQGLRLIYYSQIVNDFQKGDIAEGYSVSREKKESFPLTVTSAQKNPTAFYLCASSIKFGGLGSSYNEQFFGPGTRLTVL.

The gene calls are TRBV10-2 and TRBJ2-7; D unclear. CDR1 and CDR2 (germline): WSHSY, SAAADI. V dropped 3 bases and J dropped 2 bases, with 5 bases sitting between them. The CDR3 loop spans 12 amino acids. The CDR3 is CASSDQAYEQYF. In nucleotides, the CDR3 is TGCGCCAGCAGTGATCAGGCCTACGAGCAGTACTTC.

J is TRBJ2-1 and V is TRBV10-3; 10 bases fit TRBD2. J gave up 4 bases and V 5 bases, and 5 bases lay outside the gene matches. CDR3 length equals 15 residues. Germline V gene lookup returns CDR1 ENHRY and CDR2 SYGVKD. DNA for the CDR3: TGTGCCATCAGTCTAGCGGGAGAGGGGTACAATGAGCAGTTCTTC. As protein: CAISLAGEGYNEQFF.

DNA for the CDR3: TGTGCCAGCAGTTTAGGTTCGGGGACTAGATGGTTCTTC. Translation: CASSLGSGTRWFF. The chain links TRBV27 to TRBJ2-1; 8 bases map to TRBD2. The CDR3 consists of 13 residues. Per germline, CDR1 MNHEY and CDR2 SMNVEV (reference sequence). V was pared by 2 bases and J by 15 bases, with 9 bases of the junction left unmatched.

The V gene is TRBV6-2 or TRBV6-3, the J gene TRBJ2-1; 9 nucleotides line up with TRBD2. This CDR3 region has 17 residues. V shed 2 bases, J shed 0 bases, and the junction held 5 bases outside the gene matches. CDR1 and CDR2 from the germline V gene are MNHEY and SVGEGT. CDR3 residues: CASSYLTSGSSYNEQFF. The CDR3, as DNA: TGTGCCAGCAGTTACCTGACTAGCGGCAGCTCCTACAATGAGCAGTTCTTC.

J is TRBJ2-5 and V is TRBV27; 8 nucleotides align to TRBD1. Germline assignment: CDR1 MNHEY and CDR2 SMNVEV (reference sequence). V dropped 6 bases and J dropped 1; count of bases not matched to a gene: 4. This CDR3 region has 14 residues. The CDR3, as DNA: TGTGCCAGCAGGCGGACAGGGCGCCAAGAGACCCAGTACTTC. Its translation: CASRRTGRQETQYF.

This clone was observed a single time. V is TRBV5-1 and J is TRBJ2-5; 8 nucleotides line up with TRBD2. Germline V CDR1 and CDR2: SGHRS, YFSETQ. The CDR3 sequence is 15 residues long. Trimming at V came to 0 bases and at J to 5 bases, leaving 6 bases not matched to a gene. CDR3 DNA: TGCGCCAGCAGCTTGGGGTTGACGGGAGGGGAGACCCAGTACTTC. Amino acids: CASSLGLTGGETQYF.

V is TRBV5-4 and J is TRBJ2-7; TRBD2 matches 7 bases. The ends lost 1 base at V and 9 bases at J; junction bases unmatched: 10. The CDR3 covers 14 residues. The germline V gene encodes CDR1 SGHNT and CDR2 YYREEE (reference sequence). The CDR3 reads CASSLSGLTTGQYF. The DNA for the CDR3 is TGTGCCAGCAGCTTGTCGGGACTAACTACGGGGCAGTACTTC. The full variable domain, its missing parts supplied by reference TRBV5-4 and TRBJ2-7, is ETGVTQSPTHLIKTRGQQVTLRCSSQSGHNTVSWYQQALGQGPQFIFQYYREEENGRGNFPPRFSGLQFPNYSSELNVNALELDDSALYLCASSLSGLTTGQYFGPGTRLTVT.

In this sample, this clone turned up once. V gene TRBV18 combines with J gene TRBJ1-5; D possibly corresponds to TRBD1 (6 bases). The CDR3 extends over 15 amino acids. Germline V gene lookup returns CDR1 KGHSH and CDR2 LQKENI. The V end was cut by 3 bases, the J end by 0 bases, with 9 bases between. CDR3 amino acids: CASSPTGLSNQPQHF. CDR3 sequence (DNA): TGTGCCAGCTCACCCACAGGGCTTAGCAATCAGCCCCAGCATTTT.

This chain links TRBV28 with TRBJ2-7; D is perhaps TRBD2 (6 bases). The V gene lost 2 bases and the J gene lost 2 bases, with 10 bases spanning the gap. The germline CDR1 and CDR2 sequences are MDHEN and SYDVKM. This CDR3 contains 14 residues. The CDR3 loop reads CASSLQGGTYEQYF. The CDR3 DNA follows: TGTGCCAGCAGTTTACAGGGAGGCACCTACGAGCAGTACTTC.

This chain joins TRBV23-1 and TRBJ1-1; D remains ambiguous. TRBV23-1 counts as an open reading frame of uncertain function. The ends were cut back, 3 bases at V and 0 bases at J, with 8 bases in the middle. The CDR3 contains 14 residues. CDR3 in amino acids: CASSHHGVNTEAFF. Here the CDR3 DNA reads TGCGCCAGCAGTCATCACGGGGTGAACACTGAAGCTTTCTTT.

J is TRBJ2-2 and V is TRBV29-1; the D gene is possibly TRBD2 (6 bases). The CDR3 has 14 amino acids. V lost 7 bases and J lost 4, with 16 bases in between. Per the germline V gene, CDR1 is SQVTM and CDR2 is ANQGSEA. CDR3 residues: CSAGGQSSTGELFF. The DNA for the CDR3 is TGCAGCGCCGGGGGTCAGTCGAGCACCGGGGAGCTGTTTTTT.

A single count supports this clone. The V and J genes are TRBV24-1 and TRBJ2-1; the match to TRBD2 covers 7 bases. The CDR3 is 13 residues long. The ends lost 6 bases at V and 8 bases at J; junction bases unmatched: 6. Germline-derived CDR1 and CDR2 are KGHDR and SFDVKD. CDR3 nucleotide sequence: TGTGCCACCAGTAGTGCGGGAGAAGATGAGCAGTTCTTC. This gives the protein CATSSAGEDEQFF.

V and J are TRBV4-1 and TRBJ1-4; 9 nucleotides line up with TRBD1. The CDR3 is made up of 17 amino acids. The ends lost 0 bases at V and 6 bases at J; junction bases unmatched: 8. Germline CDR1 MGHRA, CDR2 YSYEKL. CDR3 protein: CASSQDPGTGKHEKLFF. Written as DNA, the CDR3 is TGCGCCAGCAGCCAAGACCCCGGGACAGGGAAACATGAAAAACTGTTTTTT.

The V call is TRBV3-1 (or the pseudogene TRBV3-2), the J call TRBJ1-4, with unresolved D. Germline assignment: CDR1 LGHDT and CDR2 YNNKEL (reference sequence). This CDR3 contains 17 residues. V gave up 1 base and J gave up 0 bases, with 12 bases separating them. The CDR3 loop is CASSQGGGVATNEKLFF. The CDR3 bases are TGTGCCAGCAGCCAAGGAGGCGGAGTTGCAACTAATGAAAAACTGTTTTTT.

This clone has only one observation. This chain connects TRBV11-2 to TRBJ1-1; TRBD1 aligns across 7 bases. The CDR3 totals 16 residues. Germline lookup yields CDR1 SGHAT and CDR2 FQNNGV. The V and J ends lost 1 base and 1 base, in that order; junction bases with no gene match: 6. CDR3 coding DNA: TGTGCCAGCAGCTTAGCATTAGGGGGCAAGAACACTGAAGCTTTCTTT. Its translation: CASSLALGGKNTEAFF.